Listed below are T cell receptor beta chains from one sample, sequenced in a study of T cell repertoires in cytomegalovirus infection. TCRdb called the reads again in MiXCR, with one record for every CDR3 protein. The table lists 350,000 to 550,000 distinct CDR3 sequences, about a third of them singletons, with around 15% in the top ten. Sequencing was carried out using PBMCs. All receptors derive from a human donor in good health (CMV status not recorded). Some clones in this sample may be carry-over from other donors' samples. Each CDR3 is given with its conserved first and last residue. Fields, in order: CDR3 DNA, CDR3 protein, V gene, J gene, D gene, CDR3 length, clone size. D genes are given only for firm matches. For some rows the clone size is stated as once, few or many, or as a class when expanded; others skip it.

cdr3_nt: TGTGCCAGCAGCGCGACAGGGGATCAGCCCCAGCATTTT
cdr3_aa: CASSATGDQPQHF
v_call: TRBV5-6
j_call: TRBJ1-5
d_call: TRBD1
cdr3_length: 13
clone_size: -

cdr3_nt: TGTGCCAGCAGAAATTACGGGGACGGCGCAGATACGCAGTATTTT
cdr3_aa: CASRNYGDGADTQYF
v_call: TRBV28
j_call: TRBJ2-3
d_call: -
cdr3_length: 15
clone_size: -

cdr3_nt: TGTGCCAGTAGTATTATCGGGAGGAGTATGAACACTGAAGCTTTCTTT
cdr3_aa: CASSIIGRSMNTEAFF
v_call: TRBV19
j_call: TRBJ1-1
d_call: -
cdr3_length: 16
clone_size: -

cdr3_nt: TGTGCCAGCGGACAGGGAGGCATGTATAATTCACCCCTCCACTTT
cdr3_aa: CASGQGGMYNSPLHF
v_call: TRBV2
j_call: TRBJ1-6
d_call: TRBD1
cdr3_length: 15
clone_size: few

cdr3_nt: TGCGCCAGCAGCCAAGACCCGGGGGAGGTAGATACGCAGTATTTT
cdr3_aa: CASSQDPGEVDTQYF
v_call: TRBV4-1
j_call: TRBJ2-3
d_call: -
cdr3_length: 15
clone_size: once

cdr3_nt: TGTGCCAGCAGTGACCACGGGGGGCCCGATGGCACAGATACGCAGTATTTT
cdr3_aa: CASSDHGGPDGTDTQYF
v_call: TRBV27
j_call: TRBJ2-3
d_call: -
cdr3_length: 17
clone_size: -

cdr3_nt: TGTGCCAGCAGGGAACCGGGACAGGGGGCGGACACTGAAGCTTTCTTT
cdr3_aa: CASREPGQGADTEAFF
v_call: TRBV7-9
j_call: TRBJ1-1
d_call: TRBD1
cdr3_length: 16
clone_size: many

cdr3_nt: TGTGCCAGCGGGTCACCCCTCCACTTT
cdr3_aa: CASGSPLHF
v_call: TRBV6-5
j_call: TRBJ1-6
d_call: -
cdr3_length: 9
clone_size: few

cdr3_nt: TGCAGCGTTGGAGAGGACAGAGACTCCTACGAGCAGTACTTC
cdr3_aa: CSVGEDRDSYEQYF
v_call: TRBV29-1
j_call: TRBJ2-7
d_call: -
cdr3_length: 14
clone_size: few

cdr3_nt: TGTGCCAGCAGTTTATATGGGACAGGGACGAATGAGCAGTTCTTC
cdr3_aa: CASSLYGTGTNEQFF
v_call: TRBV28
j_call: TRBJ2-1
d_call: TRBD1
cdr3_length: 15
clone_size: few

cdr3_nt: TGTGCCAGCAGTGCGGTGGGACAGGGAAACACCATATATTTT
cdr3_aa: CASSAVGQGNTIYF
v_call: TRBV2
j_call: TRBJ1-3
d_call: TRBD1
cdr3_length: 14
clone_size: many

cdr3_nt: TGTGCCAGCAGTCCACCGGGCTATTCGAACACTGAAGCTTTCTTT
cdr3_aa: CASSPPGYSNTEAFF
v_call: TRBV7-9
j_call: TRBJ1-1
d_call: -
cdr3_length: 15
clone_size: few

cdr3_nt: TGTGCCAGCAAACAACTGGAGGGACAGGGGGCCGGTGGCACTGAAGCTTTCTTT
cdr3_aa: CASKQLEGQGAGGTEAFF
v_call: TRBV4-2
j_call: TRBJ1-1
d_call: TRBD1
cdr3_length: 18
clone_size: -

cdr3_nt: TGTGCCACCAGCAGAGAGGACCGGACTGGTGAAAAACTGTTTTTT
cdr3_aa: CATSREDRTGEKLFF
v_call: TRBV15
j_call: TRBJ1-4
d_call: -
cdr3_length: 15
clone_size: few

cdr3_nt: TGTGCCAGCAGTTACTCGGGCAGGGAGGGTGGCGGGGAGCTGTTTTTT
cdr3_aa: CASSYSGREGGGELFF
v_call: TRBV6-5
j_call: TRBJ2-2
d_call: TRBD2
cdr3_length: 16
clone_size: few

cdr3_nt: TGTGCCAGCAGCTTGGCCCCGCGGACGACTCTGACTGGAAACACCATATATTTT
cdr3_aa: CASSLAPRTTLTGNTIYF
v_call: TRBV5-4
j_call: TRBJ1-3
d_call: -
cdr3_length: 18
clone_size: few

cdr3_nt: TGTGCCAGCAGTGAATATGCGGGAAGGGCTTCGGCAGATACGCAGTATTTT
cdr3_aa: CASSEYAGRASADTQYF
v_call: TRBV25-1
j_call: TRBJ2-3
d_call: -
cdr3_length: 17
clone_size: -

cdr3_nt: TGTGCCAGCCTTAATCGTGGGGCGGAGACCCAGTACTTC
cdr3_aa: CASLNRGAETQYF
v_call: TRBV3-1
j_call: TRBJ2-5
d_call: -
cdr3_length: 13
clone_size: -

cdr3_nt: TGCAGTGCCAAGAGCGGGACTAGCGGGGGGGAGACCCAGTACTTC
cdr3_aa: CSAKSGTSGGETQYF
v_call: TRBV20-1
j_call: TRBJ2-5
d_call: TRBD2
cdr3_length: 15
clone_size: -

cdr3_nt: TGTGCCAGCAGGCTTCCATCAGGGGTAGGTGGCTACACCTTC
cdr3_aa: CASRLPSGVGGYTF
v_call: TRBV28
j_call: TRBJ1-2
d_call: -
cdr3_length: 14
clone_size: once

cdr3_nt: TGTGCCAGCAGTTCGTCAGAGGCAGATACGCAGTATTTT
cdr3_aa: CASSSSEADTQYF
v_call: TRBV12-3/TRBV12-4
j_call: TRBJ2-3
d_call: -
cdr3_length: 13
clone_size: many

cdr3_nt: TGTGCCAGCAGCTTAGGGTCCCCGGGAACTGAGCAGTTCTTC
cdr3_aa: CASSLGSPGTEQFF
v_call: TRBV7-8
j_call: TRBJ2-1
d_call: -
cdr3_length: 14
clone_size: many

cdr3_nt: TGTGCCAGCAGTCCCCGGGTGAGCTCTGGAAACACCATATATTTT
cdr3_aa: CASSPRVSSGNTIYF
v_call: TRBV2
j_call: TRBJ1-3
d_call: -
cdr3_length: 15
clone_size: few

cdr3_nt: TGCAGTGCTAGCCGTACTAGCGGTCTGGCCAAAAACATTCAGTACTTC
cdr3_aa: CSASRTSGLAKNIQYF
v_call: TRBV20-1
j_call: TRBJ2-4
d_call: TRBD2
cdr3_length: 16
clone_size: -

cdr3_nt: TGTGCCAGCAGCTTAGCGCCCGACAGTAGCGGCACAGATACGCAGTATTTT
cdr3_aa: CASSLAPDSSGTDTQYF
v_call: TRBV7-6
j_call: TRBJ2-3
d_call: -
cdr3_length: 17
clone_size: -

cdr3_nt: TGTGCCAGCAGCTTACGTGGTGGTGTACAAGGGGTCCAGCATTTT
cdr3_aa: CASSLRGGVQGVQHF
v_call: TRBV7-2
j_call: TRBJ1-5
d_call: -
cdr3_length: 15
clone_size: many

cdr3_nt: TGTGCCAGCAGCCAGACAGGGGGTTTCGGCACTAATGAAAAACTGTTTTTT
cdr3_aa: CASSQTGGFGTNEKLFF
v_call: TRBV7-2
j_call: TRBJ1-4
d_call: TRBD1
cdr3_length: 17
clone_size: few

cdr3_nt: TGTGCCAGCAGTTATCCTCAGGGGATCCCCAACTACGAGCAGTACTTC
cdr3_aa: CASSYPQGIPNYEQYF
v_call: TRBV6-2/TRBV6-3
j_call: TRBJ2-7
d_call: -
cdr3_length: 16
clone_size: -

cdr3_nt: TGTGCCAGCAGCGTATCCGGGACAGCATATGGCTACACCTTC
cdr3_aa: CASSVSGTAYGYTF
v_call: TRBV5-6
j_call: TRBJ1-2
d_call: TRBD1
cdr3_length: 14
clone_size: -

cdr3_nt: TGTGCCAGCAGCTATCATAGCGGGGGCAGCACAGATACGCAGTATTTT
cdr3_aa: CASSYHSGGSTDTQYF
v_call: TRBV11-2
j_call: TRBJ2-3
d_call: TRBD2
cdr3_length: 16
clone_size: few

cdr3_nt: TGCGCCAGCAGCCAAGAGTCAGGGGTACCTTCCTCCTACGAGCAGTACTTC
cdr3_aa: CASSQESGVPSSYEQYF
v_call: TRBV4-1
j_call: TRBJ2-7
d_call: -
cdr3_length: 17
clone_size: -

cdr3_nt: TGTGCCACCAGCAGAGACTGGATCACAGGGGGTGAAAAACTGTTTTTT
cdr3_aa: CATSRDWITGGEKLFF
v_call: TRBV15
j_call: TRBJ1-4
d_call: TRBD1
cdr3_length: 16
clone_size: few

cdr3_nt: TGTGCCACCAGTGATTCTATAGCGGGGGGAAGCACAGATACGCAGTATTTT
cdr3_aa: CATSDSIAGGSTDTQYF
v_call: TRBV24-1
j_call: TRBJ2-3
d_call: TRBD2
cdr3_length: 17
clone_size: many

cdr3_nt: TGTGCCACCAGTGATACCAGGACAGGGGGCCTCGATGAGCAGTTCTTC
cdr3_aa: CATSDTRTGGLDEQFF
v_call: TRBV24-1
j_call: TRBJ2-1
d_call: TRBD1
cdr3_length: 16
clone_size: -

cdr3_nt: TGTGCCAGCAGTTCTAGCGGGGGGAGCGTAGAGACCCAGTACTTC
cdr3_aa: CASSSSGGSVETQYF
v_call: TRBV6-6
j_call: TRBJ2-5
d_call: TRBD2
cdr3_length: 15
clone_size: -

cdr3_nt: TGCGCCAGCAAGAAAAGCCCCCCATCGCTCGAGCAGTACTTC
cdr3_aa: CASKKSPPSLEQYF
v_call: TRBV5-1
j_call: TRBJ2-7
d_call: -
cdr3_length: 14
clone_size: -

cdr3_nt: TGTGCCAGCAGCCGTACAAACCAGGGGTCCTACGAGCAGTACTTC
cdr3_aa: CASSRTNQGSYEQYF
v_call: TRBV11-2
j_call: TRBJ2-7
d_call: -
cdr3_length: 15
clone_size: -

cdr3_nt: TGTGCCAGCAGTTTACGGTTTTCGAGACAGGGTATTCACAATGAGCAGTTCTTC
cdr3_aa: CASSLRFSRQGIHNEQFF
v_call: TRBV27
j_call: TRBJ2-1
d_call: TRBD1
cdr3_length: 18
clone_size: many

cdr3_nt: TGTGCCACCAGTGGTCCCAGCCGGGACAGGGGCCAAGAGAGCCAGTACTTC
cdr3_aa: CATSGPSRDRGQESQYF
v_call: TRBV24-1
j_call: TRBJ2-5
d_call: TRBD1
cdr3_length: 17
clone_size: -

cdr3_nt: TGCGCCAGCAGCTTGGACAGCCCCTTGGGAGCTTTCTTT
cdr3_aa: CASSLDSPLGAFF
v_call: TRBV5-1
j_call: TRBJ1-1
d_call: -
cdr3_length: 13
clone_size: few

cdr3_nt: TGTGCCAGCAGCTACGGGCGGGGAAGCAATGAGCAGTTCTTC
cdr3_aa: CASSYGRGSNEQFF
v_call: TRBV7-2
j_call: TRBJ2-1
d_call: -
cdr3_length: 14
clone_size: many

cdr3_nt: TGTGCCAGCAGGCCCCGGGGGGCCCTGACAGATACGCAGTATTTT
cdr3_aa: CASRPRGALTDTQYF
v_call: TRBV7-6
j_call: TRBJ2-3
d_call: -
cdr3_length: 15
clone_size: -

cdr3_nt: TGTGCCAGCAGCCCGCCCGGGGAGAGGGAGGCCACCGGGGAGCTGTTTTTT
cdr3_aa: CASSPPGEREATGELFF
v_call: TRBV9
j_call: TRBJ2-2
d_call: -
cdr3_length: 17
clone_size: once

cdr3_nt: TGTGCCAGTAGTCCTTTGGCTAGCACAGATACGCAGTATTTT
cdr3_aa: CASSPLASTDTQYF
v_call: TRBV19
j_call: TRBJ2-3
d_call: -
cdr3_length: 14
clone_size: -

cdr3_nt: TGTGCCAGCAGCCCGGGGGGGAACTTAGTAGAGACCCAGTACTTC
cdr3_aa: CASSPGGNLVETQYF
v_call: TRBV7-6
j_call: TRBJ2-5
d_call: TRBD2
cdr3_length: 15
clone_size: -

cdr3_nt: TGTGCCAGCAGTTCCCCAGGGACTAGCGGGGGGGTTGGAGGTACGCAGTATTTT
cdr3_aa: CASSSPGTSGGVGGTQYF
v_call: TRBV6-8
j_call: TRBJ2-3
d_call: TRBD2
cdr3_length: 18
clone_size: -

cdr3_nt: TGTGCCAGCAGCCATGGACTAGCGGACACCGGGGAGCTGTTTTTT
cdr3_aa: CASSHGLADTGELFF
v_call: TRBV7-2
j_call: TRBJ2-2
d_call: TRBD2
cdr3_length: 15
clone_size: many

cdr3_nt: TGTGCCAGCAGCTCCCGCTCGGGAGATACGCAGTATTTT
cdr3_aa: CASSSRSGDTQYF
v_call: TRBV7-9
j_call: TRBJ2-3
d_call: -
cdr3_length: 13
clone_size: -

cdr3_nt: TGTGCCAGCAGCCCGTTAGGGGTGGGGGATGAGCAGTTCTTC
cdr3_aa: CASSPLGVGDEQFF
v_call: TRBV7-8
j_call: TRBJ2-1
d_call: -
cdr3_length: 14
clone_size: many

cdr3_nt: TGCGCCAGCAGCCCCGCCGAGACAGGCCACTACGAGCAGTACTTC
cdr3_aa: CASSPAETGHYEQYF
v_call: TRBV5-1
j_call: TRBJ2-7
d_call: -
cdr3_length: 15
clone_size: few

cdr3_nt: TGCAGCGTTGGGGGGACAGGGGACAATGAGCAGTTCTTC
cdr3_aa: CSVGGTGDNEQFF
v_call: TRBV29-1
j_call: TRBJ2-1
d_call: TRBD1
cdr3_length: 13
clone_size: -

cdr3_nt: TGTGCCAGCAGCCGGAGTCCCAGAATGGGGGGGCTGAGAGAGACCCAGTACTTC
cdr3_aa: CASSRSPRMGGLRETQYF
v_call: TRBV11-2
j_call: TRBJ2-5
d_call: -
cdr3_length: 18
clone_size: -